The T cell receptor beta chain under discussion was sequenced for a study of breast tumors, draining lymph nodes, adjacent tissues. General study results and limits: Findings are consistent with lymph node origin and intratumoral expansion of most tumor T cells. That most tumor T cells come from lymph nodes remained unproven. Luminal-like breast cancer showed significantly greater tumor-nontumor repertoire similarity than basal-like breast cancer did. Tumor repertoires ranked between lymph nodes and nontumor tissue in diversity, with V and J gene preferences.

Breast cancer patients provided tissue from their axillary draining lymph nodes. Germline V gene data show CDR1 as SGDLS and CDR2 as YYNGEE. Deletions cut 2 bases from V and 7 bases from J, with 16 bases between. The CDR3 has 15 residues. TCRdb fed the multiplex PCR reads into MiXCR, producing one record per CDR3 protein. The data hold about 150,000 distinct CDR3 sequences, with around 24% observed a single time. Turning to this clonotype: Antigen specificity is unknown. This likely comes from a read error, as the CDR3 has no conserved phenylalanine or tryptophan at its end.

The chain employs TRBV9 and TRBJ2-1; a weak D match, TRBD2 (7 bases). The sample comprised axillary lymph node tissue. The clonotype comes from a female donor with breast cancer. Some clones in this sample may be carry-over from other donors' samples. The CDR3 reads CASSVARGAQNEQFL. DNA of the CDR3: TGTGCCAGCAGCGTTGCCCGGGGGGCGCAGAATGAGCAGTTCCTC.